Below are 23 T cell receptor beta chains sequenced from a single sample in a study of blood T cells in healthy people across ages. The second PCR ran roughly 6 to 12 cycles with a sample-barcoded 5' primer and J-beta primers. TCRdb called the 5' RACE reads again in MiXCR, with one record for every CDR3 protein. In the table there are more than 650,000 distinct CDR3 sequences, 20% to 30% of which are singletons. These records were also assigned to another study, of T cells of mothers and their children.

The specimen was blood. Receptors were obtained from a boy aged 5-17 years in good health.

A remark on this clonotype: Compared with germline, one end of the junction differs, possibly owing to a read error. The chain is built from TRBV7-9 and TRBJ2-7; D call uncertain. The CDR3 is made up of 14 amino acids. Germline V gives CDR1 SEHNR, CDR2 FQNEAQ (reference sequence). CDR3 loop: CASSLAGGPYEQHF. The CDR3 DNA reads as TGTGCCAGCAGCTTAGCTGGTGGGCCCTACGAGCAGCACTTC.

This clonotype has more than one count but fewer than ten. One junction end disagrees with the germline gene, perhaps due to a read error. CDR3 amino acids: CASGLGTDSKQPQHF. CDR3 nucleotides: TGTGCTAGTGGTTTGGGGACAGATAGCAAACAGCCCCAGCATTTT. The J gene is TRBJ1-5, the V gene TRBV12-5, with D possibly matching TRBD1 (6 bases). The V gene's germline CDR1 is LGHNT and CDR2 FRNRAP. CDR3 length: 15 amino acids.

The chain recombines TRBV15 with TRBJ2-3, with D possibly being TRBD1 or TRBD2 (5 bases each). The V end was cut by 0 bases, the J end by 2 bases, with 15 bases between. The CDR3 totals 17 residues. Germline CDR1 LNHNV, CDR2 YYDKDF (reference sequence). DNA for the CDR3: TGTGCCACCAGCAGAGATTTGCCGGGACGGTTCACAGATACGCAGTATTTT. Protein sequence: CATSRDLPGRFTDTQYF.

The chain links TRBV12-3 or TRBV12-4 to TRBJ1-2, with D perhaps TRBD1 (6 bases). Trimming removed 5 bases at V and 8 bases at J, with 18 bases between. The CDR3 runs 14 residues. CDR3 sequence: CASSLMGAVGGYTF. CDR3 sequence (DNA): TGTGCCAGCAGTCTGATGGGGGCGGTTGGAGGCTACACCTTC.

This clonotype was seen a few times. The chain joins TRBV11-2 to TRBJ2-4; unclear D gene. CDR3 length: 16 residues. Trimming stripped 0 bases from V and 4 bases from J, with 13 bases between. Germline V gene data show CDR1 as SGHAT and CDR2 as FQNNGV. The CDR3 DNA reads TGTGCCAGCAGCTTAGAAGACCTACCATTGAAAAACATTCAGTACTTC. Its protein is CASSLEDLPLKNIQYF.

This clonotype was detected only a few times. The CDR3 protein is CASRKPGINTGELFF. CDR3 nucleotides: TGTGCCAGCAGAAAACCAGGGATTAACACCGGGGAGCTGTTTTTT. The chain employs TRBV11-2 and TRBJ2-2, with D maybe TRBD1 (5 bases). The CDR3 length is 15 residues. Germline CDR1 SGHAT, CDR2 FQNNGV. Trimming shortened V by 6 bases and J by 2 bases, and 13 bases separated the two germline ends.

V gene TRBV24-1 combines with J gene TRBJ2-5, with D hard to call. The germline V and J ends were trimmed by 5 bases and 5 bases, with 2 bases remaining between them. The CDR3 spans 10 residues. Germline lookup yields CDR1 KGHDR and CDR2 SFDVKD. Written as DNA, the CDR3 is TGTGCCACCAGTGGCGAGACCCAGTACTTC. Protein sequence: CATSGETQYF.

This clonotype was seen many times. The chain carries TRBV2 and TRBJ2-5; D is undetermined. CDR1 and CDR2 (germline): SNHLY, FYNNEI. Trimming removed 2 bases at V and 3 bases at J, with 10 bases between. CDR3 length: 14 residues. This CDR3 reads CASSERRTEETQYF. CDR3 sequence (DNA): TGTGCCAGCAGTGAACGACGAACTGAAGAGACCCAGTACTTC.

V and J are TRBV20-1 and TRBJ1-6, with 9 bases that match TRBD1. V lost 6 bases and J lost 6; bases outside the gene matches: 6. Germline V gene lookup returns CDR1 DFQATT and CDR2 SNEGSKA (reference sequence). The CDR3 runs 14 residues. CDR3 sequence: CSAPGQGSNSPLHF. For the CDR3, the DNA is TGCAGTGCGCCGGGACAGGGCTCTAATTCACCCCTCCACTTT.

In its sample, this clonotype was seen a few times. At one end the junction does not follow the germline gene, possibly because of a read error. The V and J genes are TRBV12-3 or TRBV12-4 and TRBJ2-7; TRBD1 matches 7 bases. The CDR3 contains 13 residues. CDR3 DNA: TGTGCCAGCACCCTAACGGGACAGAAAGGGACGGACTTC. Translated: CASTLTGQKGTDF.

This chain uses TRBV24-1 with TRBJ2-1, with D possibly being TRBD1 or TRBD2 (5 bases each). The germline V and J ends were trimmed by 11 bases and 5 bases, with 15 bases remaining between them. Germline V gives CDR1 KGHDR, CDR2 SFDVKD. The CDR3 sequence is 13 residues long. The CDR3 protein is CAIPGRQNNEQFF. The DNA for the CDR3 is TGTGCCATCCCGGGACGCCAGAACAATGAGCAGTTCTTC.

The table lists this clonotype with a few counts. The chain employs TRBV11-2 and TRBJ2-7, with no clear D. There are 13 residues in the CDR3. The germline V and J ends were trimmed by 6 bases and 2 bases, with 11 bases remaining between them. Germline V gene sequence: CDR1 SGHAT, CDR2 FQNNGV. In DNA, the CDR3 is TGTGCCAGCAGTTCAAGTCGGGCCTACGAGCAGTACTTC. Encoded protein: CASSSSRAYEQYF.

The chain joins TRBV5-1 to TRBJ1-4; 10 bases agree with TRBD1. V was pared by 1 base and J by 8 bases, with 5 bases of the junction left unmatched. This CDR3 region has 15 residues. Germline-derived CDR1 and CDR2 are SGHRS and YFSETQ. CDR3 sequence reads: CASSLLGTGDEKLFF. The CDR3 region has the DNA TGCGCCAGCAGCTTGTTAGGGACAGGGGACGAAAAACTGTTTTTT.

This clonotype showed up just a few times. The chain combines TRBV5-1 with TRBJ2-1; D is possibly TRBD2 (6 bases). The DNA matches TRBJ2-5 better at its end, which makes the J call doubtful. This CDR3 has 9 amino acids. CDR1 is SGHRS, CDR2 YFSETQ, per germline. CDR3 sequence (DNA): TGCGCCAGCGGGGAGGACCAGTACTTC. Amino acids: CASGEDQYF.

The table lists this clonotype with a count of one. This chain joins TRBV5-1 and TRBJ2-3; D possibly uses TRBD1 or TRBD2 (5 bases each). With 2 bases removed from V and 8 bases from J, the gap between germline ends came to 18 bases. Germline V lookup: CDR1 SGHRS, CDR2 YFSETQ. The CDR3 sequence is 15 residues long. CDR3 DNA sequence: TGCGCCAGCAGCTTCCCGGGACCCCCCGTTGGTACGCAGTATTTT. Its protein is CASSFPGPPVGTQYF.

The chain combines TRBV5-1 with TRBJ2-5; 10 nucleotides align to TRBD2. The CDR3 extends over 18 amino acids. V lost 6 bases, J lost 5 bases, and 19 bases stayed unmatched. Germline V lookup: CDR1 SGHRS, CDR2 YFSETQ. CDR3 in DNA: TGCGCCAGCATCCCACTTTCTTTCGGACTAGCGGTAGGGGAGACCCAGTACTTC. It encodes CASIPLSFGLAVGETQYF.

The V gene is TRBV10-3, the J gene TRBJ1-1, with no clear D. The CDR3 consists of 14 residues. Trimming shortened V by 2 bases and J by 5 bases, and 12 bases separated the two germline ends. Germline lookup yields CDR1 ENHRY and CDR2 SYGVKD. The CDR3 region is CAISEVEGRTEAFF. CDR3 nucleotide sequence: TGTGCCATCAGTGAGGTCGAGGGAAGAACTGAAGCTTTCTTT.

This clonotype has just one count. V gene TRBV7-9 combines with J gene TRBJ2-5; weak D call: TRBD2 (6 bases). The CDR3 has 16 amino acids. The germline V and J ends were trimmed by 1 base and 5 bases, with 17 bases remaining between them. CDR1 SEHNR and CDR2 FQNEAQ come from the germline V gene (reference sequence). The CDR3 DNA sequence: TGTGCCAGCAGCTTAGGCGTCGGGGGACTTGTTGAGACCCAGTACTTC. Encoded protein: CASSLGVGGLVETQYF.

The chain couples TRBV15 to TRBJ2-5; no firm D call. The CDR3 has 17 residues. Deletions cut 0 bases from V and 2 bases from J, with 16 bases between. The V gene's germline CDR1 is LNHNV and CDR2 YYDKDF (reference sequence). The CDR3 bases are TGTGCCACCAGCAGAGATAGGCTCAAGGGTCCGCAAGAGACCCAGTACTTC. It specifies CATSRDRLKGPQETQYF.

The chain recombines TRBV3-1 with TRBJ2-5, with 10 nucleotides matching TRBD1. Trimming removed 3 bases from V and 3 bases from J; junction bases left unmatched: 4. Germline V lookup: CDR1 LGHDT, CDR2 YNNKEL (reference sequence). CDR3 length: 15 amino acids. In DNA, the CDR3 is TGTGCCAGCAGCCAGTGGACAGGGGGAAAAGAGACCCAGTACTTC. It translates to CASSQWTGGKETQYF.

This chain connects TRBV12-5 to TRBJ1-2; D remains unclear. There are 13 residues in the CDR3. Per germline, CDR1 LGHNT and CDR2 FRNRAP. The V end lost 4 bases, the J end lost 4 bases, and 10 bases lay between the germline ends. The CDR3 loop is CASGSPGSYGYTF. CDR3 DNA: TGTGCTAGTGGTTCCCCCGGGTCCTATGGCTACACCTTC. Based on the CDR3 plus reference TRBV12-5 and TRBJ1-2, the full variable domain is DARVTQTPRHKVTEMGQEVTMRCQPILGHNTVFWYRQTMMQGLELLAYFRNRAPLDDSGMPKDRFSAEMPDATLATLKIQPSEPRDSAVYFCASGSPGSYGYTFGSGTRLTVV.

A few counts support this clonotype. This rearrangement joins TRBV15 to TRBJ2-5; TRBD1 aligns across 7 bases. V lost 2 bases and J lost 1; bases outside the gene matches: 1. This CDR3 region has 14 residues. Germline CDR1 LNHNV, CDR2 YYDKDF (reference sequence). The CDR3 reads CATSRRDSQETQYF. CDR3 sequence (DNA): TGTGCCACCAGCAGACGGGACAGCCAAGAGACCCAGTACTTC.

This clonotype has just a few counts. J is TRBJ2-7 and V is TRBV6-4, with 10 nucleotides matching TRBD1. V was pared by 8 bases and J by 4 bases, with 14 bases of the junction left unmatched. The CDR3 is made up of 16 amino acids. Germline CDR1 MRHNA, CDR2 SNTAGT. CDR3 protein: CASLIIKRQGAYEQYF. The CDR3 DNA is TGTGCCAGCTTAATAATTAAGAGACAGGGGGCATACGAGCAGTACTTC.